The 27 T cell receptor beta chains below were found in one sample sequenced in a study of blood T cells in healthy people across ages. With a J-beta primer mix and a sample-barcoded 5' primer, a second PCR ran about 7 to 11 cycles. A single record per CDR3 protein comes from TCRdb applying MiXCR to the 5' RACE reads. The sample includes some 940,000 distinct CDR3 sequences, around 29% of them seen just once. This sample was also put to use in a study of T cells of mothers and their children.

Material for sequencing was blood. The receptor set was obtained from a woman between 40 and 55 years old in good health.

As regards this clonotype: Since no conserved phenylalanine or tryptophan closes the CDR3, a read error is the likely cause. The chain uses TRBV12-3 or TRBV12-4 and TRBJ2-5, with D unclear. V gave up 5 bases and J gave up 2 bases, with 9 bases separating them. This CDR3 region has 13 residues. CDR3 sequence reads: CASSPGHQETQYL. Here the CDR3 DNA reads TGTGCCAGCAGTCCGGGCCATCAAGAGACCCAGTACCTC.

In its sample, this clonotype was seen a few times. The J gene is TRBJ2-3, the V gene TRBV12-1; the table's D call TRBD1 went unverified against the DNA. TRBV12-1 is classified as a pseudogene. The CDR3 is 14 amino acids. The CDR3 region has the DNA TGTGCCAGCATCCGCGGGACAGGGGTTGATACGCAGTATTTT. Its translation: CASIRGTGVDTQYF.

This chain connects TRBV28 to TRBJ2-4; D might be TRBD1 (6 bases). The J call is in doubt because the DNA end fits TRBJ2-7 better. The germline V gene has CDR1 MDHEN and CDR2 SYDVKM. CDR3 length: 13 residues. Here the CDR3 reads CASNYGQPYEQYF. In DNA, the CDR3 is TGTGCCAGCAACTACGGACAGCCCTACGAGCAGTACTTC.

At least ten counts were recorded for this clonotype. The gene calls are TRBV29-1 and TRBJ2-1; D possibly corresponds to TRBD2 (6 bases). Trimming shortened V by 3 bases and J by 3 bases, and 12 bases separated the two germline ends. CDR1 and CDR2 (germline): SQVTM, ANQGSEA. The CDR3 has 14 residues. Here the CDR3 reads CSVDGGTFYNEQFF. The CDR3, as DNA: TGCAGCGTTGATGGTGGGACTTTCTACAATGAGCAGTTCTTC.

This clonotype showed up many times. This chain joins TRBV4-3 and TRBJ2-1; D gene uncertain. The length of the CDR3 is 15 residues. Trimming took 0 bases from V and 3 from J, leaving 9 bases between them. Looked up from germline, CDR1 is LGHNA and CDR2 is YSLEER. Here the CDR3 DNA reads TGCGCCAGCAGCCAAGATGGGATGGGCTACAATGAGCAGTTCTTC. This encodes CASSQDGMGYNEQFF.

Many counts were recorded for this clonotype. The chain uses TRBV6-6 and TRBJ1-4; 9 bases agree with TRBD1. Trimming cost V 0 bases and J 8 bases; bases outside gene matches: 4. The CDR3 consists of 15 residues. Germline V gene sequence: CDR1 MNHNY, CDR2 SVGAGI (reference sequence). CDR3 bases: TGTGCCAGCAGTTACTCGGACAGGGGTCACGAAAAACTGTTTTTT. Translating gives CASSYSDRGHEKLFF.

This clonotype was seen a few times. The chain joins TRBV2 to TRBJ2-3; D uncertain. Germline CDR1 is SNHLY and CDR2 is FYNNEI. Trimming took off 6 bases at V and 3 bases at J, with 10 bases between the two ends. The CDR3 totals 13 residues. The CDR3 spells CASRSGETDTQYF. DNA for the CDR3: TGTGCCAGCAGAAGTGGAGAGACAGATACGCAGTATTTT.

In the case of this clonotype: Since a much larger clone is just one base distant, this may be a read error. This chain uses TRBV6-5 with TRBJ2-7; D is possibly TRBD1 or TRBD2 (5 bases each). Germline loops: CDR1 MNHEY, CDR2 SVGAGI. The V and J ends lost 8 bases and 2 bases respectively, with 16 bases between them. The CDR3 is 14 amino acids. DNA of the CDR3: TGTGCCAGCGCCAGACAGCGGAGCCCCTACGAGCAGTACTTC. Protein product: CASARQRSPYEQYF.

The rearrangement uses TRBV6-1 and TRBJ2-7, with 10 bases aligning to TRBD1. The CDR3 totals 14 residues. Germline V lookup: CDR1 MNHNS, CDR2 SASEGT. V lost 6 bases to trimming and J lost 5 bases; unmatched junction nucleotides: 7. The CDR3 nucleotides are TGTGCCAGCAGGCCGGGACAGGGGCGGAACGAGCAGTACTTC. It codes for CASRPGQGRNEQYF.

This chain connects TRBV27 to TRBJ2-6; 7 nucleotides line up with TRBD1. The length of the CDR3 is 16 residues. V lost 5 bases to trimming and J lost 2 bases; unmatched junction nucleotides: 6. CDR1 and CDR2 (germline): MNHEY, SMNVEV (reference sequence). CDR3 sequence reads: CASSPDRLTGANVLTF. The CDR3 DNA follows: TGTGCCAGCAGTCCGGACAGGCTGACTGGGGCCAACGTCCTGACTTTC.

The chain combines TRBV20-1 with TRBJ1-2; 11 bases align to TRBD1. The trim removed 0 bases at V and 9 bases at J, leaving 3 bases unmatched. Germline loops: CDR1 DFQATT, CDR2 SNEGSKA (reference sequence). CDR3 length equals 13 residues. CDR3 protein: CSARDRDRGSYTF. CDR3 DNA sequence: TGCAGTGCTAGAGATCGGGACAGGGGGAGCTACACCTTC.

The chain links TRBV20-1 to TRBJ2-5; D possibly uses TRBD1 or TRBD2 (5 bases each). Trimming took off 0 bases at V and 1 base at J, with 18 bases between the two ends. CDR3 length: 17 residues. Germline lookup yields CDR1 DFQATT and CDR2 SNEGSKA (reference sequence). The CDR3 reads CSARDGGRAGAQETQYF. CDR3 DNA: TGCAGTGCTAGAGATGGGGGTCGGGCAGGCGCCCAAGAGACCCAGTACTTC.

CDR3 sequence: CATSGRGRADTQYF. CDR3 sequence (DNA): TGTGCCACCAGTGGCAGGGGGCGAGCAGATACGCAGTATTTT. The rearrangement joins TRBV24-1 to TRBJ2-3; 8 bases are a match to TRBD1. Germline lookup yields CDR1 KGHDR and CDR2 SFDVKD. CDR3 length equals 14 residues. Unmatched junction bases numbered 4, after V lost 5 bases and J lost 4 bases.

This clonotype occurred many times. The genes are TRBV6-2 or TRBV6-3 and TRBJ1-2; D gene unclear. This CDR3 has 14 amino acids. The germline V gene encodes CDR1 MNHEY and CDR2 SVGEGT. V lost 5 bases and J lost 2, with 12 bases in between. The CDR3 is CASSGRVGNYGYTF. The CDR3 bases are TGTGCCAGCAGTGGGCGAGTAGGCAACTATGGCTACACCTTC.

This rearrangement joins TRBV29-1 to TRBJ1-4; 9 bases match TRBD1. In germline, CDR1 is SQVTM, CDR2 ANQGSEA. The CDR3 totals 18 residues. With 6 bases clipped from V and 1 base from J, the junction kept 15 bases outside the gene matches. The CDR3 is CSVRRQGGDTGTNEKLFF. As DNA, the CDR3 is TGCAGCGTGCGCCGACAGGGGGGGGATACTGGAACTAATGAAAAACTGTTTTTT. The full variable domain, completed using reference TRBV29-1 and TRBJ1-4, is SAVISQKPSRDICQRGTSLTIQCQVDSQVTMMFWYRQQPGQSLTLIATANQGSEATYESGFVIDKFPISRPNLTFSTLTVSNMSPEDSSIYLCSVRRQGGDTGTNEKLFFGSGTQLSVL.

This clonotype was seen a handful of times. Sequence at one end of the junction differs from germline and may be a read error. The rearrangement links TRBV7-7 to TRBJ2-2; TRBD1 or TRBD2 may be the D gene (5 bases each). Germline V gene sequence: CDR1 SSHAT, CDR2 FNYEAQ (reference sequence). The CDR3 length is 15 residues. Here the CDR3 reads CASSVEGRGTGELFF. DNA for the CDR3: TGTGCTAGCAGCGTAGAGGGACGAGGGACCGGGGAGCTGTTTTTT.

This clonotype was recorded a few times. The chain employs TRBV11-2 and TRBJ1-6; perhaps TRBD1 as D (6 bases). The germline V gene encodes CDR1 SGHAT and CDR2 FQNNGV. Trimming cost V 3 bases and J 10 bases, with 16 bases left between them. This CDR3 contains 15 residues. The CDR3 DNA reads TGTGCCAGCAGCTTCCGGGACACATCAAGGTCACCCCTCCACTTT. It specifies CASSFRDTSRSPLHF.

The gene calls are TRBV7-6 and TRBJ2-7; the match to TRBD1 covers 11 bases. The J segment lost 5 bases and the V segment lost 5 bases, leaving 5 bases of the junction unmatched. Germline V CDR1 and CDR2: SGHVS, FNYEAQ. The CDR3 sequence is 14 residues long. Here the CDR3 reads CASSGTDRGHEQYF. Here the CDR3 DNA reads TGTGCCAGCAGCGGGACGGACAGGGGGCACGAGCAGTACTTC.

This clonotype was observed a few times. This rearrangement joins TRBV4-1 to TRBJ2-7, with D perhaps assigned TRBD1 or TRBD2 (5 bases each). V was clipped by 2 bases and J by 1 base, with 21 bases between them. Germline-derived CDR1 and CDR2 are MGHRA and YSYEKL. The CDR3 extends over 18 amino acids. The CDR3 region is CASSQHKKPGPRSYEQYF. DNA of the CDR3: TGCGCCAGCAGCCAACACAAGAAGCCGGGACCTAGGTCCTACGAGCAGTACTTC.

The chain is built from TRBV7-6 and TRBJ1-2; 7 bases are a match to TRBD1. Germline-derived CDR1 and CDR2 are SGHVS and FNYEAQ. Germline trimming cut 1 base from V and 4 bases from J; bases unmatched to any gene: 6. The CDR3 runs to 15 residues. Here the CDR3 reads CASSLEGGLGYGYTF. Written as DNA, the CDR3 is TGTGCCAGCAGCTTAGAAGGGGGCCTTGGCTATGGCTACACCTTC.

This clonotype was seen ten or more times. The V gene is TRBV7-9, the J gene TRBJ2-7; D perhaps matches TRBD1 (6 bases). This CDR3 is built from 12 residues. CDR1 is SEHNR and CDR2 is FQNEAQ in the germline V gene (reference sequence). V was clipped by 5 bases and J by 5 bases, with 10 bases between them. The CDR3 sequence is CASSREGDEQYF. The CDR3 nucleotides are TGTGCCAGCAGCCGAGAGGGGGACGAGCAGTACTTC.

The chain joins TRBV29-1 to TRBJ2-5; perhaps TRBD2 as D (6 bases). V lost 6 bases, J lost 3 bases, and 14 bases lay in between. The CDR3 loop spans 13 amino acids. Germline-derived CDR1 and CDR2 are SQVTM and ANQGSEA. Written as DNA, the CDR3 is TGCAGCGTCCATAGGGGCGGGAAAGAGACCCAGTACTTC. Translating gives CSVHRGGKETQYF.

The V and J genes are TRBV5-1 and TRBJ2-6, with a weak D call TRBD2 (5 bases). V dropped 4 bases and J dropped 0 bases, with 11 bases sitting between them. The CDR3 is made up of 16 amino acids. Germline V gene lookup returns CDR1 SGHRS and CDR2 YFSETQ. The CDR3 DNA sequence: TGCGCCAGCAGCCCGAGGGAGACCTCTGGGGCCAACGTCCTGACTTTC. Protein sequence: CASSPRETSGANVLTF.

The genes are TRBV7-2 and TRBJ2-5; the match to TRBD1 covers 10 bases. Trimming cost V 5 bases and J 6 bases; bases outside gene matches: 9. Germline V gene sequence: CDR1 SGHTA, CDR2 FQGNSA. The CDR3 has 15 residues. CDR3 region: CASSQPTGGSKTQYF. The DNA of the CDR3 is TGTGCCAGCAGCCAACCGACAGGGGGCTCGAAGACCCAGTACTTC. The full variable domain, with the rest looked up from reference TRBV7-2 and TRBJ2-5, is GAGVSQSPSNKVTEKGKDVELRCDPISGHTALYWYRQSLGQGLEFLIYFQGNSAPDKSGLPSDRFSAERTGGSVSTLTIQRTQQEDSAVYLCASSQPTGGSKTQYFGPGTRLLVL.

This clonotype appeared many times. V usage is TRBV24-1 and J usage is TRBJ2-3; 7 bases are shared with TRBD2. CDR1 and CDR2 from the germline V gene are KGHDR and SFDVKD. The CDR3 is 15 residues long. Trimming at V came to 4 bases and at J to 2 bases, leaving 5 bases not matched to a gene. CDR3 nucleotide sequence: TGTGCCACCAGTGACCCGGGACTATTCACAGATACGCAGTATTTT. This translates into CATSDPGLFTDTQYF.

The CDR3 nucleotides are TGTGCCAGCAGCTTGAGGGACAGGGGGCCCGAGCAGTACTTC. It translates to CASSLRDRGPEQYF. This chain joins TRBV7-2 and TRBJ2-7, with TRBD1 matching 12 bases. V dropped 3 bases and J dropped 6; count of bases not matched to a gene: 3. Looked up from germline, CDR1 is SGHTA and CDR2 is FQGNSA. The CDR3 runs 14 residues.

This clonotype was found many times. The V and J genes are TRBV29-1 and TRBJ2-7; D is possibly TRBD1 or TRBD2 (5 bases each). The CDR3 length is 14 residues. V was clipped by 2 bases and J by 2 bases, with 13 bases between them. CDR1 is SQVTM, CDR2 ANQGSEA, per germline. The CDR3 loop is CSVEMKGPPYEQYF. As DNA, the CDR3 is TGCAGCGTTGAAATGAAGGGACCCCCCTACGAGCAGTACTTC.